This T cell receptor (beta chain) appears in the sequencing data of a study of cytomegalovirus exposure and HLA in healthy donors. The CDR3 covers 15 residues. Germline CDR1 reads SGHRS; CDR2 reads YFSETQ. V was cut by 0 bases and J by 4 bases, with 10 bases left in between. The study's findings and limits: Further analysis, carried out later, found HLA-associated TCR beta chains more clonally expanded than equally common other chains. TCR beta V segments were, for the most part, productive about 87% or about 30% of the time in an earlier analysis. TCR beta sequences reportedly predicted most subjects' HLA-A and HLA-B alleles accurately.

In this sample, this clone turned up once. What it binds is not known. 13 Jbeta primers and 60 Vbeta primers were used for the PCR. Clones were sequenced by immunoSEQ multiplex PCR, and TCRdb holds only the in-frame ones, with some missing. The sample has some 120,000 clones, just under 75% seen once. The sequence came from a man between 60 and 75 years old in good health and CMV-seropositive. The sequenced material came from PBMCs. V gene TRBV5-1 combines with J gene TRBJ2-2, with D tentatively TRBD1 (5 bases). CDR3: CASSLAQGATGELFF. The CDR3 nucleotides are TGCGCCAGCAGCTTGGCCCAGGGTGCCACCGGGGAGCTGTTTTTT.